These T cell receptor beta chains were read from a single sample in a study of cytomegalovirus exposure and HLA in healthy donors. Clones were sequenced by immunoSEQ multiplex PCR, and TCRdb holds only the in-frame ones, with some missing. The sample includes 100,000 to 150,000 clones, 10% to 13% seen only once; the top ten take 4.6%. Sequenced input: PBMCs. These receptors were collected from a woman aged 18 to 35 in good health and CMV-seropositive. Each CDR3 is given with its conserved first and last residue. A D gene is named only where the DNA matches it firmly. The size of a clone is reported for some rows only, either as once, few or many, or as a class for expanded clones.

CDR3: CASSLGNSGLRSSYEQYF
DNA: TGTGCCAGCAGCTTGGGTAATTCCGGACTCCGAAGCTCCTACGAGCAGTACTTC
size: NA
J: TRBJ2-7
V: TRBV5-4
D: NA

CDR3: CASSLPSGGLYNEQFF
DNA: TGTGCCAGCAGCTTACCTAGCGGGGGCCTTTACAATGAGCAGTTCTTC
size: NA
J: TRBJ2-1
V: TRBV7-6
D: TRBD2

CDR3: CASSYLRTDTSYGYTF
DNA: TGTGCCAGCAGTTACCTAAGGACAGATACATCCTATGGCTACACCTTC
size: NA
J: TRBJ1-2
V: TRBV6-5
D: NA

CDR3: CASSGGRAGNEQFF
DNA: TGTGCCAGCTCGGGCGGGAGGGCCGGTAATGAGCAGTTCTTC
size: few
J: TRBJ2-1
V: TRBV6-5
D: TRBD2

CDR3: CASNYGLAGGTDTQYF
DNA: TGCGCCAGCAACTATGGACTAGCGGGAGGCACAGATACGCAGTATTTT
size: few
J: TRBJ2-3
V: TRBV5-1
D: TRBD2

CDR3: CASSGETSGSGDEQFF
DNA: TGTGCCAGCAGTGGAGAGACTAGCGGGAGTGGCGATGAGCAGTTCTTC
size: NA
J: TRBJ2-1
V: TRBV6-1
D: TRBD2

CDR3: CASSFGDTDTQYF
DNA: TGTGCCAGCAGCTTCGGTGACACAGATACGCAGTATTTT
size: few
J: TRBJ2-3
V: TRBV11-3
D: NA

CDR3: CASSEPGGGWASDTQYF
DNA: TGTGCCAGCAGTGAACCGGGAGGTGGTTGGGCCTCAGATACGCAGTATTTT
size: NA
J: TRBJ2-3
V: TRBV6-1
D: TRBD2

CDR3: CASSQVARPEDTQYF
DNA: TGCGCCAGCAGCCAAGTTGCCAGGCCCGAAGATACGCAGTATTTT
size: NA
J: TRBJ2-3
V: TRBV4-1
D: NA

CDR3: CASSGQVPGELFF
DNA: TGTGCCAGTAGTGGACAGGTTCCCGGGGAGCTGTTTTTT
size: NA
J: TRBJ2-2
V: TRBV19
D: TRBD1

CDR3: CASSFWKGGGETQYF
DNA: TGTGCCAGCAGCTTTTGGAAAGGGGGAGGGGAGACCCAGTACTTC
size: NA
J: TRBJ2-5
V: TRBV13
D: NA

CDR3: CASDPSGFTGELFF
DNA: TGTGCCAGCGACCCCTCGGGTTTCACCGGGGAGCTGTTTTTT
size: NA
J: TRBJ2-2
V: TRBV9
D: NA

CDR3: CASRVATSTDTQYF
DNA: TGTGCCAGCAGGGTAGCGACTAGCACAGATACGCAGTATTTT
size: NA
J: TRBJ2-3
V: TRBV6-5
D: NA

CDR3: CASSQVGRGFGANVLTF
DNA: TGCGCCAGCAGCCAAGTTGGGCGAGGGTTTGGGGCCAACGTCCTGACTTTC
size: NA
J: TRBJ2-6
V: TRBV4-1
D: NA

CDR3: CASSLTPGQGDGYTF
DNA: TGCGCCAGCAGCTTGACCCCGGGACAGGGGGATGGCTACACCTTC
size: NA
J: TRBJ1-2
V: TRBV5-1
D: TRBD1

CDR3: CASSFPGSYNEQFF
DNA: TGTGCCAGCAGTTTTCCGGGCTCCTACAATGAGCAGTTCTTC
size: few
J: TRBJ2-1
V: TRBV28
D: NA

CDR3: CSVGLAGPNEQFF
DNA: TGCAGCGTTGGGCTAGCGGGACCCAATGAGCAGTTCTTC
size: few
J: TRBJ2-1
V: TRBV29-1
D: TRBD2

CDR3: CASSLDGPADTQYF
DNA: TGTGCCAGCAGCCTTGATGGGCCCGCGGATACGCAGTATTTT
size: NA
J: TRBJ2-3
V: TRBV6-1
D: NA

CDR3: CASSLDRIDGYTF
DNA: TGTGCCAGCAGTCTGGACAGAATAGATGGCTACACCTTC
size: NA
J: TRBJ1-2
V: TRBV6-6
D: NA

CDR3: CASRPSGSRHEQYF
DNA: TGTGCCAGCAGACCTAGCGGGAGTCGGCACGAGCAGTACTTC
size: NA
J: TRBJ2-7
V: TRBV27
D: TRBD2

CDR3: CASRTGGDEKLFF
DNA: TGTGCCAGTAGGACAGGGGGTGATGAAAAACTGTTTTTT
size: few
J: TRBJ1-4
V: TRBV2
D: TRBD1

CDR3: CASSPSYRAGPAEQYF
DNA: TGTGCCAGCAGCCCTTCATACAGGGCCGGCCCGGCCGAGCAGTACTTC
size: NA
J: TRBJ2-7
V: TRBV9
D: NA